This is a list of T cell receptor beta chains from one sample in a study of identical twins. TCRdb redid the calling of the 5' RACE reads with MiXCR, one entry per CDR3 protein. The sample contains just under 550,000 distinct CDR3 sequences, 13% to 15% of which appear only once. These sequences were also reported in another study, on yellow fever vaccine responses in identical twins.

The sequenced sample was CD4+ T cells sorted from blood. The receptors derive from a woman between 18 and 30 years old in good health. Both conserved end residues are trimmed from each CDR3. Fields, in order: V gene, J gene, CDR3 protein.

V gene: TRBV7-8
J gene: TRBJ2-6
CDR3 protein: ASAPTGQSGANVLT

V gene: TRBV3-1
J gene: TRBJ1-2
CDR3 protein: ASSLTDNFLGYT

V gene: TRBV12-3/TRBV12-4
J gene: TRBJ2-5
CDR3 protein: AFSLIVFGGSGSGETQY

V gene: TRBV9
J gene: TRBJ2-2
CDR3 protein: ASSVVGTSSITGELF

V gene: TRBV11-2
J gene: TRBJ2-1
CDR3 protein: ASSFPNPVQLLYRNEQF

V gene: TRBV7-2
J gene: TRBJ1-5
CDR3 protein: ASSPRGESNQPQH

V gene: TRBV21-1
J gene: TRBJ2-3
CDR3 protein: ASTGQAVSTDTQY

V gene: TRBV5-1
J gene: TRBJ2-7
CDR3 protein: ASSLTSTYEQY

V gene: TRBV5-1
J gene: TRBJ1-1
CDR3 protein: ASSLWQLNTEAF

V gene: TRBV12-3/TRBV12-4
J gene: TRBJ1-5
CDR3 protein: ASSSGQGAVNQPQH

V gene: TRBV7-9
J gene: TRBJ2-1
CDR3 protein: ASSRGGTYNEQF

V gene: TRBV20-1
J gene: TRBJ2-3
CDR3 protein: SARGAGWGTDTQY

V gene: TRBV20-1
J gene: TRBJ2-2
CDR3 protein: SARPQGTGELF

V gene: TRBV4-1
J gene: TRBJ2-1
CDR3 protein: ASSQESTLGGFGEQF

V gene: TRBV20-1
J gene: TRBJ2-1
CDR3 protein: SARDGSTHEQF

V gene: TRBV7-9
J gene: TRBJ1-2
CDR3 protein: ASSLSGGGIGYT

V gene: TRBV29-1
J gene: TRBJ2-2
CDR3 protein: SAEPPGTGTTGELF

V gene: TRBV27
J gene: TRBJ2-7
CDR3 protein: ASRLEQY

V gene: TRBV28
J gene: TRBJ2-1
CDR3 protein: ASSFLVVDEQF

V gene: TRBV20-1
J gene: TRBJ2-1
CDR3 protein: SAPSGYNEQF

V gene: TRBV5-1
J gene: TRBJ2-2
CDR3 protein: ASSPTSAASTGELF

V gene: TRBV20-1
J gene: TRBJ1-2
CDR3 protein: SASPIDYGYT

V gene: TRBV20-1
J gene: TRBJ2-1
CDR3 protein: SVPGQGSNNEQF

V gene: TRBV29-1
J gene: TRBJ2-1
CDR3 protein: SVRTSGMSSYNEQF

V gene: TRBV12-3/TRBV12-4
J gene: TRBJ1-1
CDR3 protein: ASRFRGYTEAF

V gene: TRBV10-3
J gene: TRBJ1-2
CDR3 protein: AISGTSNYGYT

V gene: TRBV5-1
J gene: TRBJ2-5
CDR3 protein: ASSSAGTSGVMKTQY

V gene: TRBV11-3
J gene: TRBJ2-2
CDR3 protein: ASSSTTGLGGELF

V gene: TRBV27
J gene: TRBJ2-1
CDR3 protein: ASSLFALAGGWNEQF

V gene: TRBV7-9
J gene: TRBJ1-1
CDR3 protein: ASSSIRDTEAF